This note documents a single T cell receptor beta chain sequence. It has no known antigen specificity. Per-base qualities were not stored, and no clone one base away is much larger. The library came from the immunoSEQ multiplex PCR assay. TCRdb carries this immuneACCESS record with in-frame sequences only. Its versions omit some clonotypes, under half of them owing to an unresolved V gene in the studies checked, with the rest unexplained. The sample contains tens of thousands of clones, over 75% of them found a single time. About 4% of the sample is held by the ten biggest clonotypes. This record comes from a study of control samples from healthy donors and cancer patients (dated by TCRdb to about 2020). According to the germline V gene (reference sequence), CDR1 reads SGHNT and CDR2 reads YYREEE. V trim: 5 bases; J trim: 7 bases; unmatched bases: 9. Reading from cysteine to phenylalanine, the CDR3 counts 15 amino acids. The kept DNA is CDR3 alone, 45 bases in frame from the first base.

Sequenced: blood. Recombination connected TRBV5-4 to TRBJ2-1; 10 junctional bases match TRBD2. The receptor was derived from a woman younger than 35 in good health. The CDR3 loop reads CASSTPGTSANEQFF. The nucleotide sequence is given as TGTGCCAGCAGTACCCCGGGGACTAGCGCAAATGAGCAGTTCTTC.